The entry that follows covers one T cell receptor (beta chain) sequence. The table lists this clonotype with a few counts. It has no known antigen specificity. No base qualities exist here, and no much larger clone lies one base off it. These data originate in a study of T-cell memory formation after mild COVID-19 (dated by TCRdb to about 2021). Context from the whole study: TCR sequence clusters from the two donors were found to be largely donor specific. The cohort comprised two young, previously healthy adult volunteers, one female and one male. T-cell clones expanding and contracting after mild COVID-19 in two donors were tracked by longitudinal TCRalpha and TCRbeta repertoire sequencing.

Ficoll-Paque density gradient centrifugation was the method used to isolate PBMCs. For sequencing, an Illumina NovaSeq 6000 was employed. Using 5'RACE with constant-segment primers, TCRalpha and TCRbeta cDNA libraries were constructed, with sample barcodes and unique molecular identifiers added in the process. RNA was extracted from every sample with Trizol reagent. Amplification of the libraries took two PCR steps, and the second step added a second sample barcode plus Illumina TruSeq adapters. Sequencing of libraries was performed on an Illumina NovaSeq with 2 x 150 bp paired-end reads. The authors processed their data as follows. Reads were demultiplexed and collapsed into UMI-guided consensus sequences with migec v1.2.7. Using mixcr v2.1.11, UMI consensuses were aligned to TRA and TRB V and J templates and then assembled into clonotypes. A clonotype was counted as expanded or contracted only when both edgeR and NoisET called the clonotype significant, with the noise models trained on biological replicates. For edgeR calls, the cutoffs were a false discovery rate-adjusted p below 0.01 and a log2 fold-change threshold of 1. As an exploratory analysis of dynamics, max-normalized trajectories of the 1000 most abundant clonotypes were examined by PCA with hierarchical clustering. Each responding clone was given a CD4 or CD8 phenotype based on the CD4+ and CD8+ repertoires, which had been sequenced separately. In-frame beta chains were kept once TCRdb had trimmed the public reads at Q25 with fastp and called clones with MiXCR. Rows with one shared CDR3 protein collapse into an entry with the most common genes and DNA. TCRdb, not the original authors, processed these V and J calls. The sample yields fewer than 110,000 distinct CDR3 sequences; approximately 15% were counted once. Clones ranked in the top ten supply 39% of the sample.

CDR1 and CDR2, looked up from the germline V gene, are SGHAT and FQNNGV. Cut back by 3 bases and 9 bases, the V and J ends lie 8 bases apart. Including the terminal cysteine and phenylalanine, the CDR3 comprises 11 residues. Only the CDR3 region is kept as DNA, spanning 33 bases read in frame from base 1. Broad study findings and their caveats: SARS-CoV-2 specificity was not confirmed for the second-wave clones peaking on day 37. The study included only a couple of mild cases, and larger cohorts that include severe cases with pre-infection samples were judged to be necessary. Clones that contracted from day 15 to 85 showed balanced CD4/CD8 phenotypes, whereas a second wave of clones that expanded from day 15 to 37 leaned towards CD4+. Some responding clones were detected in pre-infection memory, which suggested that pre-existing cross-reactive memory T cells had joined the SARS-CoV-2 response. Contracting CD4+ clones were found mainly in CM and EM memory subsets, while CD8+ clones were enriched in EMRA.

This clonotype originated in a man aged 18 to 35 who had mild COVID-19 (a few samples of this study predate the infection). The sample titles of this study are shuffled in the database, so cell type and time point are left out; the donor was told from shared clones. Source material: PBMCs or a T cell subset sorted from them (not recorded which). The V and J genes are TRBV11-2 and TRBJ2-5; the D segment cannot be called with confidence. The nucleotide sequence reads TGTGCCAGCAGCTTGGGAAGACCCCAGTACTTC. Translated, this is CASSLGRPQYF.